This TCR beta chain comes out of a study of T cell clonality in common variable immunodeficiency. Overall study results and limits: CVID subjects showed higher TCRbeta clonality than healthy controls. T cell subpopulation sequencing would be needed to explain CVID clonality.

Blood samples were heparinized, about 4.5 to 8 ml per donor. Equal genomic DNA amounts from CVID and control samples were sequenced. Sequencing was performed with immunoSEQ multiplex PCR; in TCRdb, only in-frame clones are kept and a portion is missing. The sample offers about 34,000 clones and no singletons, the top ten holding about 1%. This clone was observed many times. No antigen is known for it. Read data end 3 residues before the CDR3 end; the end is taken from the germline J gene. Germline V gene data show CDR1 as SGHDN and CDR2 as FVKESK. The CDR3 loop spans 14 amino acids. V was trimmed by 3 bases and J by 3 bases, leaving 12 bases between them.

The clonotype was recovered from a person aged 18-70 years in good health. The chain combines TRBV14 with TRBJ2-7; the D gene is possibly TRBD1 (6 bases). Sequencing was performed on peripheral blood mononuclear cells. CDR3 DNA (partial): TGTGCCAGCAGCCAGAGGCCAGGGGACTACGAG. Translating it yields CASSQRPGDYE. The entire CDR3 protein is CASSQRPGDYEQYF.